These 11 T cell receptor beta chains share one sample of origin, sequenced in a study of regulatory T cells in long-lasting Graves disease (dated by TCRdb to about 2021). The time point label corresponds to: persistent/refractory GD, antithyroid drugs over 5 years with positive TRAb. For both TCR sequencing and RNA sequencing, RNA was extracted from PBMCs using TRIzol. The library relied on multiplex PCR. The sequencer was an Illumina HiSeq 4000. To build TCR beta libraries, CDR3 regions were amplified by Arm-PCR using iRepertoire HTBI primers. TCRdb applied fastp at Q25 and MiXCR to the public reads, then kept only in-frame beta chains. Records with the same CDR3 protein are collapsed into one entry carrying the most frequent genes and DNA. The sample contains roughly 500,000 distinct CDR3 sequences, under 25% of them found a single time. Of the sample, 13% falls within the top ten clones. Sequencing used peripheral blood mononuclear cells (PBMCs), obtained when the disease was refractory, from a patient treated with antithyroid drugs. The receptors originated from a female donor with Graves disease.

This clonotype was seen many times. V gene TRBV3-1 combines with J gene TRBJ1-1; perhaps TRBD1 as D (6 bases). The CDR3 is made up of 14 amino acids. Germline CDR1 is LGHDT and CDR2 is YNNKEL (reference sequence). Trimming pared 3 bases from V and 4 bases from J, leaving 12 bases between. CDR3 DNA: TGTGCCAGCAGCCACAAGGCCAGGGGCACTGAAGCTTTCTTT. Translation gives CASSHKARGTEAFF.

This clonotype was recorded a few times. V is TRBV9 and J is TRBJ2-5, with D possibly called TRBD1 or TRBD2 (5 bases each). The V end was cut by 3 bases, the J end by 2 bases, with 11 bases between. Germline V CDR1 and CDR2: SGDLS, YYNGEE. This CDR3 region has 14 residues. DNA for the CDR3: TGTGCCAGCAGCGAGGGGAGTATACAAGAGACCCAGTACTTC. Translating it yields CASSEGSIQETQYF.

The table lists this clonotype with many counts. The chain employs TRBV29-1 and TRBJ2-7; 7 positions agree with TRBD2. This CDR3 has 13 amino acids. V lost 1 base and J lost 3; bases outside the gene matches: 3. Looked up from germline, CDR1 is SQVTM and CDR2 is ANQGSEA. The CDR3 here is CSVEGQRDYEQYF. The CDR3 region has the DNA TGCAGCGTTGAAGGCCAGCGGGACTACGAGCAGTACTTC.

This clonotype was found many times. The chain employs TRBV6-5 and TRBJ1-2; 7 bases align to TRBD1. The germline V gene encodes CDR1 MNHEY and CDR2 SVGAGI. The trim removed 0 bases at V and 4 bases at J, leaving 8 bases unmatched. This CDR3 comprises 16 residues. The CDR3 is CASSYSRQGDSYGYTF. The CDR3 DNA is TGTGCCAGCAGTTACTCAAGACAGGGAGACAGCTATGGCTACACCTTC.

The DNA of the CDR3 is TGTGCCTGGACTCCGGGGGCTAACTATGGCTACACCTTC. Translated, it gives CAWTPGANYGYTF. V gene TRBV30 combines with J gene TRBJ1-2; D perhaps matches TRBD1 (5 bases). The germline gives CDR1 GTSNPN, CDR2 SVGIG (reference sequence). The CDR3 covers 13 residues. V lost 4 bases and J 0 bases, leaving 9 bases between the germline ends.

This clonotype was counted a few times. The chain uses TRBV12-3 or TRBV12-4 and TRBJ1-5; D is unresolved. The CDR3 runs 14 residues. The V end lost 3 bases, the J end lost 5 bases, and 11 bases lay between the germline ends. The CDR3 region has the DNA TGTGCCAGCAGTTTTTTCTCCACGGATCAGCCCCAGCATTTT. This gives the protein CASSFFSTDQPQHF.

V is TRBV19 and J is TRBJ1-4, with D possibly being TRBD1 (6 bases). Germline assignment: CDR1 LNHDA and CDR2 SQIVND (reference sequence). CDR3 length: 14 residues. The V end lost 9 bases, the J end lost 3 bases, and 14 bases lay between the germline ends. CDR3 region: CASGGGAANEKLFF. The CDR3, as DNA: TGTGCCAGCGGAGGGGGGGCGGCTAATGAAAAACTGTTTTTT.

This clonotype was recorded at least ten times. V gene TRBV3-1 combines with J gene TRBJ1-1; D is unclear. The CDR3 runs to 17 residues. The germline V and J ends were trimmed by 0 bases and 1 base, with 15 bases remaining between them. Germline CDR1 LGHDT, CDR2 YNNKEL (reference sequence). The CDR3 is CASSQEGFGLGNTEAFF. CDR3 nucleotide sequence: TGTGCCAGCAGCCAAGAAGGGTTCGGTCTGGGGAACACTGAAGCTTTCTTT. Full variable domain (outside the CDR3, taken from reference TRBV3-1 and TRBJ1-1): DTAVSQTPKYLVTQMGNDKSIKCEQNLGHDTMYWYKQDSKKFLKIMFSYNNKELIINETVPNRFSPKSPDKAHLNLHINSLELGDSAVYFCASSQEGFGLGNTEAFFGQGTRLTVV.

This clonotype occurred many times. The chain combines TRBV2 with TRBJ1-2; D ambiguous. The CDR3 has 11 residues. The V end lost 8 bases, the J end lost 8 bases, and 12 bases lay between the germline ends. Germline CDR1 and CDR2: SNHLY and FYNNEI. CDR3 nucleotides: TGTGCCAGCGGCGAGGGCCAAGGCTACACCTTC. Translated: CASGEGQGYTF.

As regards this clonotype: A much larger clone lies a single base off, so this may be a read error. The chain has TRBV12-3 or TRBV12-4 and TRBJ1-2; 8 bases line up with TRBD1. CDR3 length equals 14 residues. With V trimmed by 6 bases and J by 9 bases, 12 bases remained unmatched. The CDR3 is CASSPETGDSRYTF. The CDR3 nucleotides read TGTGCCAGCAGCCCGGAGACAGGGGACTCTCGCTACACCTTC.

The chain combines TRBV10-3 with TRBJ2-5; a possible D gene is TRBD1 (5 bases). In germline, CDR1 is ENHRY, CDR2 SYGVKD. Deletions cut 2 bases from V and 3 bases from J, with 13 bases between. The CDR3 consists of 15 residues. The DNA of the CDR3 is TGTGCCATCAGTGAGCCACAGGACCGCAAAGAGACCCAGTACTTC. Amino acids: CAISEPQDRKETQYF.